This T cell receptor (beta chain) originates from a study of T cell repertoires in cytomegalovirus infection (dated by TCRdb to between 2019 and 2020). The study in broad terms: Donor HLA type was relevant to the analysis, as public TCR beta signatures indicated carriage of CMV infection together with the matching HLA type.

In its sample, this clonotype was seen once. Its antigen remains undetermined. No much larger clone is present one base from it, and per-base qualities are unavailable. Resting on one read, the evidence is weak. TCRdb shows the sequencer as Illumina HiSeq 1500. Using fastp at Q25 and MiXCR, TCRdb reprocessed the public reads and kept productive beta chains. Each record represents a unique CDR3 protein, reported with the most common genes and DNA among its rows. This sample lists 560,000 or so distinct CDR3 sequences; 16% were detected once. More than 20% of the sample is in the top ten clones. Broader findings and caveats from the paper: The ex vivo response was dominated by HLA-C-restricted CMV-specific TCR beta clonotypes, which also provided the single most frequent clonotype in two of eight donors. In both this cohort and an independent 352-donor cohort, the cumulative frequency of public TCR beta family members distinguished carriers of CMV infection plus the relevant HLA type.

From cysteine to phenylalanine, the CDR3 is 16 amino acids long. The only DNA kept is the CDR3, 48 bases in frame from the first base. CDR1 and CDR2, looked up from the germline V gene, are SNHLY and FYNNEI. For this chain, trimming is 2 bases at the V end and 7 bases at the J end, and the number of junction bases without a gene match is 13. The sample was CD8+ T cells from PBMCs. This TCR came from a human donor in good health (CMV status not recorded). Some clones in this sample may be carry-over from other donors' samples. The chain couples TRBV2 to TRBJ2-7, and TRBD1 aligns with 8 junction nucleotides. CDR3 sequence: CASSETRDRRGGEQYF. The bases read TGTGCCAGCAGTGAAACCCGGGACAGGAGAGGAGGAGAGCAGTACTTC. The full variable domain, with segments outside the CDR3 supplied by the reference TRBV2 and TRBJ2-7 proteins, appears as EPEVTQTPSHQVTQMGQEVILRCVPISNHLYFYWYRQILGQKVEFLVSFYNNEISEKSEIFDDQFSVERPDGSNFTLKIRSTKLEDSAMYFCASSETRDRRGGEQYFGPGTRLTVT.